Below are 10 T cell receptor beta chains sequenced from a single sample in a study of T-cell memory formation after mild COVID-19 (dated by TCRdb to the early 2020s). The library was prepared using 5' RACE. Sequencing instrument: Illumina NovaSeq 6000. TCRdb handled the public reads itself, with Q25 trimming in fastp and clone calling in MiXCR, and kept productive beta chains. Here each entry gathers all rows of one CDR3 protein and keeps the most common genes and DNA. The sample table lists approximately 580,000 distinct CDR3 sequences, roughly 20% of them with a count of one. Around 13% of the sample is in the top ten clones. The sequencing input was PBMCs or a T cell subset sorted from them (not recorded which). All receptors come from an adult woman who had mild COVID-19 (a few samples of this study predate the infection). The sample titles of this study are shuffled in the database, so cell type and time point are left out; the donor was told from shared clones.

This clonotype was recorded a few times. CDR3 bases: TGTGCCAGCAGCGACCGGGCAGGGGGCACAGAGACCCAGTACTTC. Translated: CASSDRAGGTETQYF. This chain connects TRBV7-9 to TRBJ2-5; 8 bases are a match to TRBD1. The CDR3 loop spans 15 amino acids. The V segment lost 5 bases and the J segment 4 bases; nucleotides outside the gene matches: 9. The germline V gene has CDR1 SEHNR and CDR2 FQNEAQ (reference sequence).

This clonotype was seen a few times. The V call is TRBV12-3 or TRBV12-4, the J call TRBJ2-7, with 8 bases fitting TRBD2. J was trimmed by 5 bases and V by 8 bases; bases with no gene match: 8. CDR3 length equals 13 residues. CDR3 sequence (DNA): TGTGCCAGCCTCCGGGAGGGCCGGAACGAGCAGTACTTC. Encoded protein: CASLREGRNEQYF.

This clonotype was counted between two and nine times. The rearrangement links TRBV9 to TRBJ2-2, with TRBD2 as a possible D gene (6 bases). The CDR3 covers 19 residues. Trimming removed 2 bases at V and 2 bases at J, with 22 bases between. Per the germline V gene, CDR1 is SGDLS and CDR2 is YYNGEE. In DNA, the CDR3 is TGTGCCAGCAGCGTGTCTGTACGCGGGGCCGGGGTTAACACCGGGGAGCTGTTTTTT. As protein: CASSVSVRGAGVNTGELFF.

DNA of the CDR3: TGTGCCAGCAGCTTGGAATCCTCCCTGGAGGACTATGGCTACACCTTC. This codes for CASSLESSLEDYGYTF. V is TRBV5-6 and J is TRBJ1-2; D not certain. Trimming shortened V by 0 bases and J by 3 bases, and 15 bases separated the two germline ends. Germline assignment: CDR1 SGHDT and CDR2 YYEEEE. The CDR3 is made up of 16 amino acids.

The rearrangement uses TRBV19 and TRBJ2-1, with 8 bases aligning to TRBD1. V shed 5 bases, J shed 11 bases, and the junction held 11 bases outside the gene matches. CDR1 and CDR2 from the germline V gene are LNHDA and SQIVND (reference sequence). The CDR3 length is 14 residues. CDR3 region: CASSPLDVRGQQFF. Written as DNA, the CDR3 is TGTGCCAGTAGTCCCCTGGATGTCAGGGGGCAGCAGTTCTTC.

The J gene is TRBJ1-2, the V gene TRBV6-1, with D hard to call. There are 16 residues in the CDR3. In germline, CDR1 is MNHNS, CDR2 SASEGT. V was shortened by 2 bases and J by 4 bases, with 17 bases between the two germline ends. In DNA, the CDR3 is TGTGCCAGCAGTGAATCGCCGGGCCCGGGCAGCTATGGCTACACCTTC. Protein: CASSESPGPGSYGYTF.

This clonotype was detected a few times. The chain has TRBV6-5 and TRBJ1-4, with TRBD1 identical over 7 bases. The junction had 8 bases not matched to a gene; V was cut back by 2 bases and J by 8 bases. This CDR3 contains 15 residues. Germline values: CDR1 MNHEY, CDR2 SVGAGI. This CDR3 is CASSYQTGRGEKLFF. CDR3 in DNA: TGTGCCAGCAGTTACCAGACAGGGAGGGGAGAAAAACTGTTTTTT.

V usage is TRBV10-3 and J usage is TRBJ2-7, with 9 bases identical to TRBD2. Trimming at V came to 3 bases and at J to 0 bases, leaving 6 bases not matched to a gene. From germline, CDR1 is ENHRY and CDR2 SYGVKD. The CDR3 sequence is 16 residues long. The CDR3 bases are TGTGCCATCAGTGATCTAGCGGGGCCGAGCTCCTACGAGCAGTACTTC. Amino acid sequence: CAISDLAGPSSYEQYF.

This clonotype has a handful of counts. The J gene is TRBJ2-3, the V gene TRBV29-1; 8 bases are shared with TRBD1. This CDR3 contains 16 residues. CDR1 SQVTM and CDR2 ANQGSEA come from the germline V gene. V dropped 6 bases and J dropped 0; count of bases not matched to a gene: 11. The DNA for the CDR3 is TGCAGCGTCACCGGGACAGGACTTTTTAGCACAGATACGCAGTATTTT. It specifies CSVTGTGLFSTDTQYF.

The chain joins TRBV12-3 or TRBV12-4 to TRBJ2-5; tentatively, D is TRBD2 (5 bases). V lost 1 base, J lost 5 bases, and 11 bases lay in between. The CDR3 spans 14 residues. This chain's CDR3 is CASSLGLLAETQYF. The CDR3 DNA is TGTGCCAGCAGTTTAGGACTACTTGCCGAGACCCAGTACTTC.